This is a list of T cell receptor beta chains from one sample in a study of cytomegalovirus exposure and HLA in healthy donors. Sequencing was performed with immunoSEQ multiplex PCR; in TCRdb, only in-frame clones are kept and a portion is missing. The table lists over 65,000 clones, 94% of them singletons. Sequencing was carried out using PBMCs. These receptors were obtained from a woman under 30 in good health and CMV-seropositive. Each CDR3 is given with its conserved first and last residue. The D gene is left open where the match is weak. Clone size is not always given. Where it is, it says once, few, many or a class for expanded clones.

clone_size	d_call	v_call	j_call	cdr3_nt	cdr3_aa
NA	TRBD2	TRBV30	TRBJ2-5	TGTGCCTGGAGTTGGGGACTAGCGGGGGGTCAGACCCAGTACTTC	CAWSWGLAGGQTQYF
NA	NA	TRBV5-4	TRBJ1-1	TGTGCCAGCACCCTCACCGGACAGAACACTGAAGCTTTCTTT	CASTLTGQNTEAFF
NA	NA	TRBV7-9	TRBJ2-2	TGTGCCAGCAGCTCCAGCGGGGAGCTGTTTTTT	CASSSSGELFF
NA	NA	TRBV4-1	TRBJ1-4	TGCGCCAGCAGCCAAGTTGACAGACAGCCTGAAAAACTGTTTTTT	CASSQVDRQPEKLFF
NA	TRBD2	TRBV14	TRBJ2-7	TGTGCCAGCAGCCATGTAAGCGGGAGGCCCTCCTACGAGCAGTACTTC	CASSHVSGRPSYEQYF
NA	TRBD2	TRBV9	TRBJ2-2	TGTGCCAGCAGCGTTCGACTAGCGTCGAACACCGGGGAGCTGTTTTTT	CASSVRLASNTGELFF
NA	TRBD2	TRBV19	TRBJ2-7	TGTGCCAGTAGTATGGGACTAGCTGTTGCCGAGCAGTACTTC	CASSMGLAVAEQYF
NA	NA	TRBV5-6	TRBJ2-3	TGTGCCAGCAGTTGGGAGGGGGACACAGATACGCAGTATTTT	CASSWEGDTDTQYF
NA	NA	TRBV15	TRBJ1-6	TGTGCCACCAGCAGAGATGTAAGCCGGTATAATTCACCCCTCCACTTT	CATSRDVSRYNSPLHF
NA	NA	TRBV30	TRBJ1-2	TGTGCCTGGAGTGTACACAACTATGGCTACACCTTC	CAWSVHNYGYTF
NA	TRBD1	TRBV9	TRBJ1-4	TGTGCCAGCAGCGTAGGACAGGGTGGATTACCAGCAACTAATGAAAAACTGTTTTTT	CASSVGQGGLPATNEKLFF
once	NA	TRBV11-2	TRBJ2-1	TGTGCCAGCAGCTCCCCTGTCGGCGGGTCCTCCTACAATGAGCAGTTCTTC	CASSSPVGGSSYNEQFF
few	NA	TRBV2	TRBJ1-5	TGTGCCAGCAGCCGACAGTACAATCAGCCCCAGCATTTT	CASSRQYNQPQHF
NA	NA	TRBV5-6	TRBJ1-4	TGTGCCAGCAGCTCGTACGGGGGGTCGGGCGAAAAACTGTTTTTT	CASSSYGGSGEKLFF
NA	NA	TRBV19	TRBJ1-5	TGTGCCAGTAGTATTAACAGGGAAGGCGGTCAGCCCCAGCATTTT	CASSINREGGQPQHF
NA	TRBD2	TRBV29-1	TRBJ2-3	TGCAGCGTTGTTCTGGCGGGAGTGTCAGATACGCAGTATTTT	CSVVLAGVSDTQYF